The 26 T cell receptor beta chains in this list originate from one sample, sequenced in a study of T cells in Graves' hyperthyroidism and ophthalmopathy. The CDR3 regions of TCR beta were amplified from RNA transcripts. TCR CDR3 regions were first amplified by RT-PCR with HTBI primers. MiXCR, run by TCRdb on the multiplex PCR reads, gives a single entry per CDR3 protein. The sample lists hundreds of thousands of distinct CDR3 sequences; 20% to 25% were seen once. Sequencing was performed on blood. These receptors all come from a man under 40 with Graves' ophthalmopathy.

V and J are TRBV5-4 and TRBJ1-4; TRBD1 might be the D (6 bases). The ends were cut back, 2 bases at V and 7 bases at J, with 15 bases in the middle. This CDR3 has 15 residues. The germline gives CDR1 SGHNT, CDR2 YYREEE (reference sequence). Written as DNA, the CDR3 is TGTGCCAGCAGCTTTACAGGGACCTCGAGTGAAAAACTGTTTTTT. Protein: CASSFTGTSSEKLFF. Full variable domain (outside the CDR3, taken from reference TRBV5-4 and TRBJ1-4): ETGVTQSPTHLIKTRGQQVTLRCSSQSGHNTVSWYQQALGQGPQFIFQYYREEENGRGNFPPRFSGLQFPNYSSELNVNALELDDSALYLCASSFTGTSSEKLFFGSGTQLSVL.

This rearrangement joins TRBV28 to TRBJ1-5, with TRBD1 as a possible D gene (6 bases). The germline gives CDR1 MDHEN, CDR2 SYDVKM. The CDR3 sequence is 16 residues long. V was pared by 4 bases and J by 0 bases, with 13 bases between. Here the CDR3 reads CASSSLTGYSNQPQHF. In nucleotides, the CDR3 is TGTGCCAGCAGTTCTTTGACAGGCTATAGCAATCAGCCCCAGCATTTT.

The chain has TRBV30 and TRBJ2-5; 11 nucleotides match TRBD2. Germline values: CDR1 GTSNPN, CDR2 SVGIG (reference sequence). J gave up 5 bases and V 5 bases, and 16 bases lay outside the gene matches. This CDR3 region has 17 residues. The DNA for the CDR3 is TGTGCCTGGGACCCGGGACACCGACTAGCGGGAATGGAGACCCAGTACTTC. Its translation is CAWDPGHRLAGMETQYF.

In this sample, this clonotype turned up many times. J is TRBJ2-3 and V is TRBV3-1; no reliable D call. Germline V gives CDR1 LGHDT, CDR2 YNNKEL (reference sequence). Trimming pared 0 bases from V and 2 bases from J, leaving 6 bases between. The CDR3 has 14 amino acids. In nucleotides, the CDR3 is TGTGCCAGCAGCCAAGAAACCTCCACAGATACGCAGTATTTT. This codes for CASSQETSTDTQYF.

This clonotype turned up a few times. This CDR3 is CASSLTTGARKNTEAFF. The CDR3 nucleotides are TGCGCCAGCAGCTTGACCACAGGGGCCCGGAAGAACACTGAAGCTTTCTTT. The V and J genes are TRBV5-1 and TRBJ1-1; 7 bases map to TRBD1. CDR1 and CDR2 (germline): SGHRS, YFSETQ. The ends lost 1 base at V and 1 base at J; junction bases unmatched: 10. The CDR3 is 17 amino acids.

A remark on this clonotype: A much larger clone lies one base from this, so it may be a read error. This rearrangement joins TRBV12-3 or TRBV12-4 to TRBJ1-1; possible D gene TRBD1, 5 bases. This CDR3 has 15 residues. Trimming removed 3 bases from V and 5 bases from J, with 16 bases in between. CDR3 in DNA: TGTGCCAGCAGTTTGGTAGTGGGGGGGAAGACTGAAGCTTTCTTT. Translation: CASSLVVGGKTEAFF.

This clonotype was detected only once. The chain joins TRBV11-1 to TRBJ2-5; perhaps TRBD1 as D (6 bases). The CDR3 runs to 13 residues. Germline V gene data show CDR1 as SGHAT and CDR2 as FQDESV (reference sequence). V gave up 3 bases and J gave up 4 bases, with 9 bases separating them. As DNA, the CDR3 is TGTGCCAGCAGCTTCGGGACAATAGAGACCCAGTACTTC. Protein: CASSFGTIETQYF.

This chain connects TRBV7-9 to TRBJ1-5; no definite D call. Germline-derived CDR1 and CDR2 are SEHNR and FQNEAQ (reference sequence). Trimming shortened V by 4 bases and J by 4 bases, and 11 bases separated the two germline ends. This CDR3 is built from 14 residues. The CDR3 protein is CASSSWEPNQPQHF. The CDR3 nucleotides read TGTGCCAGCAGCTCCTGGGAACCAAATCAGCCCCAGCATTTT.

This clonotype was counted between two and nine times. This chain connects TRBV15 to TRBJ1-2, with D maybe TRBD1 (6 bases). Deletions cut 5 bases from V and 5 bases from J, with 18 bases between. The CDR3 has 15 residues. Germline V gene data show CDR1 as LNHNV and CDR2 as YYDKDF (reference sequence). The CDR3 is CATSQTWWGAYGYTF. CDR3 sequence (DNA): TGTGCCACCAGCCAAACCTGGTGGGGGGCGTATGGCTACACCTTC.

The chain recombines TRBV30 with TRBJ2-1, with 12 bases lining up with TRBD2. In germline, CDR1 is GTSNPN, CDR2 SVGIG (reference sequence). Unmatched junction bases numbered 5, after V lost 5 bases and J lost 6 bases. CDR3 length equals 14 residues. CDR3 region: CAWSTSGRPNEQFF. CDR3 in DNA: TGTGCCTGGTCGACTAGCGGGAGACCCAATGAGCAGTTCTTC.

This clonotype was observed a handful of times. The chain carries TRBV11-1 and TRBJ1-2; D not resolved. The CDR3 loop spans 13 amino acids. Germline assignment: CDR1 SGHAT and CDR2 FQDESV (reference sequence). V was trimmed by 5 bases and J by 0 bases, leaving 7 bases between them. The DNA for the CDR3 is TGTGCCAGCAGCCACCTAACTAACTATGGCTACACCTTC. This sequence encodes CASSHLTNYGYTF. Using reference TRBV11-1 and TRBJ1-2 for the parts outside the CDR3, the full variable domain is EAEVAQSPRYKITEKSQAVAFWCDPISGHATLYWYRQILGQGPELLVQFQDESVVDDSQLPKDRFSAERLKGVDSTLKIQPAELGDSAMYLCASSHLTNYGYTFGSGTRLTVV.

The chain recombines TRBV11-1 with TRBJ1-1; the D gene is possibly TRBD1 (5 bases). The CDR3 runs to 13 residues. Trimming removed 5 bases from V and 3 bases from J, with 10 bases in between. Germline V CDR1 and CDR2: SGHAT, FQDESV (reference sequence). The chain's CDR3 is CASSARGYTEAFF. CDR3 DNA: TGTGCCAGCAGCGCGAGGGGATACACTGAAGCTTTCTTT.

In this sample, this clonotype turned up many times. The rearrangement uses TRBV5-1 and TRBJ2-1, with a weak D call TRBD2 (5 bases). Trimming left V 0 bases short and J 8 bases short, with 12 bases between. CDR1 SGHRS and CDR2 YFSETQ come from the germline V gene. This CDR3 comprises 14 residues. CDR3 nucleotide sequence: TGCGCCAGCAGCTTGGGTGGGATCGGGGATGAGCAGTTCTTC. Amino acids: CASSLGGIGDEQFF.

This clonotype was recorded at least ten times. The chain combines TRBV11-3 with TRBJ2-2; 8 bases line up with TRBD2. The J segment lost 6 bases and the V segment lost 1 base, leaving 4 bases of the junction unmatched. The CDR3 extends over 15 amino acids. Germline-derived CDR1 and CDR2 are SGHNT and YENEEA. CDR3 in DNA: TGTGCCAGCAGCTTAGGCGGGAGGAAATCCGGGGAGCTGTTTTTT. Encoded protein: CASSLGGRKSGELFF.

The V call is TRBV2, the J call TRBJ1-6; a weak D match, TRBD1 (6 bases). CDR1 SNHLY and CDR2 FYNNEI come from the germline V gene. The germline V and J ends were trimmed by 5 bases and 5 bases, with 10 bases remaining between them. The CDR3 is made up of 14 amino acids. The DNA of the CDR3 is TGTGCCAGCAGTTTTAACAGGGATAATTCACCCCTCCACTTT. It translates to CASSFNRDNSPLHF.

The chain uses TRBV3-1 and TRBJ1-6; D is uncertain. Germline CDR1 reads LGHDT; CDR2 reads YNNKEL (reference sequence). The CDR3 consists of 13 residues. Trimming cost V 4 bases and J 10 bases, with 11 bases left between them. The CDR3: CASSPSRVSPLHF. The DNA for the CDR3 is TGTGCCAGCAGCCCCTCCCGGGTCTCACCCCTCCACTTT. The whole variable domain, remainder taken from reference TRBV3-1 and TRBJ1-6, is DTAVSQTPKYLVTQMGNDKSIKCEQNLGHDTMYWYKQDSKKFLKIMFSYNNKELIINETVPNRFSPKSPDKAHLNLHINSLELGDSAVYFCASSPSRVSPLHFGNGTRLTVT.

The rearrangement links TRBV7-9 to TRBJ2-7; tentatively, D is TRBD2 (5 bases). CDR1 and CDR2 (germline): SEHNR, FQNEAQ (reference sequence). Trimming took 5 bases from V and 7 from J, leaving 15 bases between them. CDR3 length: 13 amino acids. The CDR3 loop reads CASSLSSGLEQYF. The CDR3 coding sequence is TGTGCCAGCAGCCTCTCGTCGGGGTTGGAGCAGTACTTC. Variable domain in full (rest from reference TRBV7-9 and TRBJ2-7): DTGVSQNPRHKITKRGQNVTFRCDPISEHNRLYWYRQTLGQGPEFLTYFQNEAQLEKSRLLSDRFSAERPKGSFSTLEIQRTEQGDSAMYLCASSLSSGLEQYFGPGTRLTVT.

CDR3 sequence (DNA): TGCGCCAGCAGCCGCAGACTAGCGGGACAAAGCACAGATACGCAGTATTTT. This gives the protein CASSRRLAGQSTDTQYF. The chain carries TRBV4-1 and TRBJ2-3; 11 bases are a match to TRBD2. The junction had 6 bases not matched to a gene; V was cut back by 4 bases and J by 0 bases. The CDR3 covers 17 residues. Germline V gene sequence: CDR1 MGHRA, CDR2 YSYEKL.

CDR3 sequence: CASSLFAMNTEAFF. For the CDR3, the DNA is TGTGCCAGCAGCTTATTCGCGATGAACACTGAAGCTTTCTTT. The J gene is TRBJ1-1, the V gene TRBV11-3; D is unresolved. Trimming removed 2 bases at V and 0 bases at J, with 7 bases between. Germline assignment: CDR1 SGHNT and CDR2 YENEEA. This CDR3 is built from 14 residues.

In its sample, this clonotype was seen many times. This rearrangement joins TRBV28 to TRBJ1-2; 9 bases align to TRBD1. V lost 7 bases to trimming and J lost 8 bases; unmatched junction nucleotides: 11. Germline V CDR1 and CDR2: MDHEN, SYDVKM. The CDR3 runs 14 residues. CDR3 DNA sequence: TGTGCCAGCACCCTAGACAGGGGGAGACGGGGCTACACCTTC. Its protein product is CASTLDRGRRGYTF.

In its sample, this clonotype was seen many times. The chain recombines TRBV28 with TRBJ2-2, with TRBD2 matching 12 bases. From germline, CDR1 is MDHEN and CDR2 SYDVKM. The CDR3 runs to 15 residues. V dropped 6 bases and J dropped 4; count of bases not matched to a gene: 3. This chain's CDR3 is CASRLAGGITGELFF. The CDR3 coding sequence is TGTGCCAGCAGGCTAGCGGGAGGGATCACCGGGGAGCTGTTTTTT.

This clonotype was seen a few times. The chain combines TRBV28 with TRBJ1-6, with D possibly being TRBD1 (5 bases). Trimming removed 6 bases from V and 7 bases from J, with 13 bases in between. Germline V gene lookup returns CDR1 MDHEN and CDR2 SYDVKM. This CDR3 has 14 residues. DNA of the CDR3: TGTGCCAGCAGACCTACAGGATCCAATTCACCCCTCCACTTT. Its translation is CASRPTGSNSPLHF.

The chain employs TRBV5-5 and TRBJ2-1; 10 bases match TRBD2. V shed 4 bases and J 8 bases; nucleotides not matched to a gene: 18. The CDR3 length is 18 residues. CDR1 and CDR2 (germline): SGHKS, YYEKEE (reference sequence). This chain's CDR3 is CASSLVRGASGRGDEQFF. CDR3 coding DNA: TGTGCCAGCAGCCTGGTAAGGGGGGCTAGCGGGAGAGGCGATGAGCAGTTCTTC. Looking up the rest from reference TRBV5-5 and TRBJ2-1 gives the full variable domain: DAGVTQSPTHLIKTRGQQVTLRCSPISGHKSVSWYQQVLGQGPQFIFQYYEKEERGRGNFPDRFSARQFPNYSSELNVNALLLGDSALYLCASSLVRGASGRGDEQFFGPGTRLTVL.

The chain employs TRBV5-1 and TRBJ2-5; TRBD1 aligns across 10 bases. Germline assignment: CDR1 SGHRS and CDR2 YFSETQ. The CDR3 spans 16 residues. V shed 4 bases and J 2 bases; nucleotides not matched to a gene: 8. CDR3 sequence: CASSVPGTGEQETQYF. Here the CDR3 DNA reads TGCGCCAGCAGCGTCCCCGGGACAGGGGAACAAGAGACCCAGTACTTC.

This clonotype was observed a few times. This chain uses TRBV29-1 with TRBJ2-5; D is perhaps TRBD1 (5 bases). Between the trimmed V and J ends, which lost 6 bases and 5 bases, there was a span of 13 bases. Per germline, CDR1 SQVTM and CDR2 ANQGSEA. CDR3 length equals 12 residues. The CDR3 here is CSVLGAGETQYF. CDR3 DNA sequence: TGCAGCGTGTTAGGGGCAGGCGAGACCCAGTACTTC. Full variable domain (rest looked up from reference TRBV29-1 and TRBJ2-5): SAVISQKPSRDICQRGTSLTIQCQVDSQVTMMFWYRQQPGQSLTLIATANQGSEATYESGFVIDKFPISRPNLTFSTLTVSNMSPEDSSIYLCSVLGAGETQYFGPGTRLLVL.

This clonotype was counted many times. This rearrangement joins TRBV2 to TRBJ2-5; a weak D match, TRBD1 (6 bases). The length of the CDR3 is 13 residues. The V gene lost 10 bases and the J gene lost 3 bases, with 15 bases spanning the gap. Germline values: CDR1 SNHLY, CDR2 FYNNEI. CDR3 nucleotides: TGTGCCACACATCTGGACAGAAAAGAGACCCAGTACTTC. Translation gives CATHLDRKETQYF.